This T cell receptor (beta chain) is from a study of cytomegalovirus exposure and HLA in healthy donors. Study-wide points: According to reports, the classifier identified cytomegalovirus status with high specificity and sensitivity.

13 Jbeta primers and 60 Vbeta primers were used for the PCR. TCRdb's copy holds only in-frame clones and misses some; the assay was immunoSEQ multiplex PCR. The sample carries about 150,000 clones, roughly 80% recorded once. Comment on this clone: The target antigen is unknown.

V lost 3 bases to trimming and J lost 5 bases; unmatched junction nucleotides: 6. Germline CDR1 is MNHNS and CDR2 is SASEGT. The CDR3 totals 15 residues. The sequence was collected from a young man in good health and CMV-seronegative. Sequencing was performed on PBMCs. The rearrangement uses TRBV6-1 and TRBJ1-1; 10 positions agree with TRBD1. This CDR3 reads CASSEPLGQGTEAFF. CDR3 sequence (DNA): TGTGCCAGCAGTGAGCCCCTGGGACAGGGGACTGAAGCTTTCTTT.